Listed below are T cell receptor beta chains from one sample, sequenced in a study of cytomegalovirus exposure and HLA in healthy donors. Sequencing was performed with immunoSEQ multiplex PCR; in TCRdb, only in-frame clones are kept and a portion is missing. There are about 180,000 clones in the sample; roughly 85% occur only once, and roughly 15% lies in the top ten. The source material was PBMCs. These receptors originate from a man between 18 and 35 years old in good health and CMV-seropositive. Both conserved end residues are part of each CDR3. A D gene is named only where the DNA matches it firmly. Rows may omit the clone size; those that give it use once, few, many or a size class.

>.|TRBJ2-7|TRBV6-5|TRBD1
CASSYSTGAYEQYF
TGTGCCAGCAGTTACTCAACAGGGGCCTACGAGCAGTACTTC
>.|TRBJ1-2|TRBV18|.
CASSPSAGLNYGYTF
TGTGCCAGCTCACCTTCGGCAGGGTTGAACTATGGCTACACCTTC
>few|TRBJ2-4|TRBV4-2|TRBD2
CASSPSEPGGSVQNDIQYF
TGTGCCAGCAGCCCTAGTGAACCGGGGGGGAGTGTTCAGAACGACATTCAGTACTTC
>.|TRBJ2-7|TRBV11-2|TRBD2
CASSDLRRGVSYEQYF
TGTGCCAGCAGTGACCTGCGGCGGGGGGTATCCTACGAGCAGTACTTC
>.|TRBJ2-1|TRBV27|TRBD2
CASSPTGTSSYNEQFF
TGTGCCAGCAGTCCTACCGGGACTAGCTCCTACAATGAGCAGTTCTTC
>.|TRBJ1-2|TRBV6-5|.
CASGSNGYTF
TGTGCCAGCGGCTCAAATGGCTACACCTTC
>.|TRBJ2-1|TRBV18|.
CASLSENEQFF
TGTGCCAGCTTATCGGAGAATGAGCAGTTCTTC
>.|TRBJ2-2|TRBV9|TRBD2
CASSVGGLAGDGELFF
TGTGCCAGCAGCGTCGGCGGTCTAGCGGGAGACGGGGAGCTGTTTTTT
>.|TRBJ2-3|TRBV14|.
CASSQSRQSTDTQYF
TGTGCCAGCAGCCAGTCCAGACAGAGCACAGATACGCAGTATTTT
>.|TRBJ2-7|TRBV6-5|TRBD1
CASSGGQGLYEQYF
TGTGCCAGCAGTGGGGGACAGGGGCTATACGAGCAGTACTTC
>.|TRBJ2-7|TRBV7-8|.
CASSWGLNYEQYF
TGTGCCAGCAGCTGGGGACTGAACTACGAGCAGTACTTC
>.|TRBJ2-2|TRBV5-1|.
CASRLRLRVSAGELFF
TGCGCCAGCAGGCTACGTCTCAGGGTATCAGCCGGGGAGCTGTTTTTT
>.|TRBJ2-3|TRBV6-1|.
CASSEAYQSTDTQYF
TGTGCCAGCAGTGAAGCGTACCAGAGCACAGATACGCAGTATTTT
>.|TRBJ2-1|TRBV27|.
CASSLTASIEQFF
TGTGCCAGCAGTTTAACGGCTAGTATTGAGCAGTTCTTC
>.|TRBJ1-5|TRBV5-1|.
CASSLGAVSISNQPQHF
TGCGCCAGCAGCTTGGGTGCAGTCTCCATAAGCAATCAGCCCCAGCATTTT
>.|TRBJ2-3|TRBV27|.
CASSLSGVSTDTQYF
TGTGCCAGCAGTTTGAGTGGTGTGAGTACAGATACGCAGTATTTT
>.|TRBJ2-2|TRBV28|.
CASSPGSENTGELFF
TGTGCCAGCAGTCCTGGCTCAGAAAACACCGGGGAGCTGTTTTTT
>once|TRBJ1-3|TRBV11-3|.
CASSLTPGRAGNTIYF
TGTGCCAGCAGCTTAACCCCCGGAAGAGCGGGAAACACCATATATTTT
>.|TRBJ2-1|TRBV9|.
CASSAVSRGINEQFF
TGTGCCAGCAGCGCTGTCTCACGAGGGATCAATGAGCAGTTCTTC
>.|TRBJ1-2|TRBV10-1|.
CASSATVNYGYTF
TGCGCCAGCAGTGCAACAGTAAACTATGGCTACACCTTC
>.|TRBJ2-2|TRBV28|.
CAGGPGPHNTGELFF
TGTGCCGGAGGGCCGGGACCCCATAACACCGGGGAGCTGTTTTTT
>.|TRBJ1-3|TRBV6-5|.
CASSYRLGAADIYF
TGTGCCAGCAGTTACCGCCTTGGGGCAGCAGACATATATTTT
>.|TRBJ2-5|TRBV5-1|TRBD1
CASSSYRGRETQYF
TGCGCCAGCAGCTCGTACAGGGGTAGAGAGACCCAGTACTTC
>few|TRBJ1-5|TRBV5-1|.
CASSLAATGPNQPQHF
TGCGCCAGCAGCTTGGCCGCAACAGGGCCCAATCAGCCCCAGCATTTT
>.|TRBJ2-7|TRBV29-1|.
CSVEIGAYEQYF
TGCAGCGTTGAAATTGGGGCATACGAGCAGTACTTC
>.|TRBJ1-1|TRBV5-1|TRBD1
CASSGTGVYEAFF
TGCGCCAGCAGCGGGACAGGGGTCTATGAAGCTTTCTTT
>.|TRBJ1-4|TRBV6-1|TRBD1
CASRIGQGNEKLFF
TGTGCCAGCAGGATAGGACAGGGTAATGAAAAACTGTTTTTT
>.|TRBJ2-1|TRBV18|TRBD1
CASSPRDRTYNEQFF
TGTGCCAGCTCACCCCGGGACAGAACCTACAATGAGCAGTTCTTC
>once|TRBJ1-2|TRBV15|.
CATSRQNNYGYTF
TGTGCCACCAGCAGACAGAACAACTATGGCTACACCTTC
>.|TRBJ2-5|TRBV5-6|TRBD1
CASSSRQGETQYF
TGTGCCAGCAGCTCACGACAGGGAGAGACCCAGTACTTC
>once|TRBJ2-3|TRBV27|.
CASSRADRGSDTQYF
TGTGCCAGCAGCCGAGCCGACCGAGGATCAGATACGCAGTATTTT
>.|TRBJ2-1|TRBV5-1|.
CASSLGQREDEQFF
TGCGCCAGCAGCTTGGGGCAGAGGGAAGATGAGCAGTTCTTC
>.|TRBJ2-1|TRBV5-1|TRBD1
CASSLGQTYNEQFF
TGCGCCAGCAGCCTGGGACAGACCTACAATGAGCAGTTCTTC
>.|TRBJ2-7|TRBV29-1|.
CSVARDYEQYF
TGCAGCGTTGCCAGGGACTACGAGCAGTACTTC
>few|TRBJ2-7|TRBV12-5|.
CASGPAGGYEQYF
TGTGCTAGTGGTCCCGCGGGTGGTTACGAGCAGTACTTC
>.|TRBJ2-3|TRBV19|TRBD1
CASSPTGTTDTQYF
TGTGCCAGTAGCCCGACAGGGACGACAGATACGCAGTATTTT
>.|TRBJ2-7|TRBV9|TRBD1
CASSVTGGDFYEQYF
TGTGCCAGCAGCGTGACAGGGGGCGACTTCTACGAGCAGTACTTC
>.|TRBJ1-1|TRBV19|TRBD1
CASSGSGTVTEAFF
TGTGCCAGTAGTGGCTCCGGGACAGTCACTGAAGCTTTCTTT
>.|TRBJ2-1|TRBV30|TRBD2
CAWELYGTSGSHEQFF
TGTGCCTGGGAGCTTTACGGGACTAGCGGGAGTCATGAGCAGTTCTTC
>.|TRBJ1-2|TRBV5-5|.
CASSLGGELSNYGYTF
TGTGCCAGCAGCTTAGGAGGTGAACTTTCTAACTATGGCTACACCTTC
>once|TRBJ2-3|TRBV19|.
CASSMNRADTQYF
TGTGCCAGTAGTATGAACAGGGCAGATACGCAGTATTTT